This paragraph reports one T cell receptor (beta chain). Per the original data handling: How many nucleated cells were present was estimated from reference gene primer amplification. TCRdb's table, derived via immunoSEQ multiplex PCR, lists solely in-frame clones and lacks some. V, J and clone size were drawn from that table, and D and trimming were deduced from the DNA. Seen here are some 150,000 clones, 88% observed once, and the top ten hold 2% to 2.5%. These data belong to a study of blood T cell repertoires in COVID-19. Background on the study: Researchers got acute and convalescent COVID-19 samples from the United States, Italy and Spain. T cells, B-cell-depleted T cells, or PBMCs provided the cDNA or gDNA that served as material.

This TCR was recovered from a human donor in a cohort sampled during active COVID-19. Source material: peripheral blood.

This CDR3 reads CASSYSSGRTGSYEQYF. The DNA for the CDR3 is TGTGCCAGCAGTTACTCGAGTGGGCGTACAGGGTCCTACGAGCAGTACTTC. The genes are TRBV6-2 or TRBV6-3 and TRBJ2-7, with D perhaps TRBD1 (6 bases). The V end lost 0 bases, the J end lost 1 base, and 16 bases lay between the germline ends. Germline-derived CDR1 and CDR2 are MNHEY and SVGEGT. CDR3 length: 17 residues.